What follows is one T cell receptor (beta chain) and its context. TCRdb keeps only in-frame clones here, not all; method: immunoSEQ multiplex PCR. The repertoire holds more than 70,000 clones, approximately 89% seen once, with approximately 0.97% in the top ten. This sample was included in a study of T cell changes during pregnancy in multiple sclerosis. V shed 5 bases, J shed 3 bases, and the junction held 15 bases outside the gene matches. In germline, CDR1 is PRHDT, CDR2 FYEKMQ (reference sequence). This CDR3 is built from 19 residues. This chain connects TRBV13 to TRBJ2-2; the match to TRBD2 covers 10 bases. The receptor's source is a female donor with multiple sclerosis, enrolled in a pregnancy study. Specimen: peripheral blood, collected before pregnancy. The CDR3 reads CASSVKTRTSGTHTGELFF. The CDR3, as DNA: TGTGCCAGCAGCGTCAAGACTAGGACTAGCGGAACTCACACCGGGGAGCTGTTTTTT.